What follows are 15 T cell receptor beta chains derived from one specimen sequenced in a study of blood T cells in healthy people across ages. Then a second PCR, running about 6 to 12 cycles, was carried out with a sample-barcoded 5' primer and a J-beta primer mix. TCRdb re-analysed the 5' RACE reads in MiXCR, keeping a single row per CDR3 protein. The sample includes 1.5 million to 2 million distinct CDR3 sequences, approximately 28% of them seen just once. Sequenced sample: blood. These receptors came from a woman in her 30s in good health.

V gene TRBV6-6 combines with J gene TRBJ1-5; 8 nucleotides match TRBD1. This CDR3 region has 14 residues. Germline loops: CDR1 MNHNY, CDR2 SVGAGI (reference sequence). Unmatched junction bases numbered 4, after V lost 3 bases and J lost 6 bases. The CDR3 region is CASSYGQGIQPQHF. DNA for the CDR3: TGTGCCAGCAGTTATGGACAGGGCATTCAGCCCCAGCATTTT.

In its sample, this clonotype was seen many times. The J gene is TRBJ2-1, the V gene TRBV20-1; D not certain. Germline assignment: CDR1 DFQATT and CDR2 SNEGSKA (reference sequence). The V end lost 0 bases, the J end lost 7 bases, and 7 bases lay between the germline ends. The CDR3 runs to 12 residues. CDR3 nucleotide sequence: TGCAGTGCTAGAGATGGGGAAAATGAGCAGTTCTTC. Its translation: CSARDGENEQFF.

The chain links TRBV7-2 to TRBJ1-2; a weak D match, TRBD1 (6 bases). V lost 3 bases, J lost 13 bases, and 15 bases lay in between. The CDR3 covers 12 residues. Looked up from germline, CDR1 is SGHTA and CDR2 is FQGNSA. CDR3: CASSFLMTGGTF. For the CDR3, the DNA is TGTGCCAGCAGCTTTCTGATGACAGGCGGCACCTTC.

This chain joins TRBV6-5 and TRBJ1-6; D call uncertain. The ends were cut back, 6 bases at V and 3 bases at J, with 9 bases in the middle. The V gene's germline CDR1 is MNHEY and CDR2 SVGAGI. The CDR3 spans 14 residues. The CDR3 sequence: CASSPSRYNSPLHF. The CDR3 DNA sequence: TGTGCCAGCAGCCCATCCCGCTATAATTCACCCCTCCACTTT.

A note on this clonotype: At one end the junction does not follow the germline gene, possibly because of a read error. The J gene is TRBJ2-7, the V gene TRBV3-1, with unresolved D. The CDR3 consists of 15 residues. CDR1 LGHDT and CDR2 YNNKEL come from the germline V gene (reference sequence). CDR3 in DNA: TGTGCCGGCAGCCAAGAAGCGTACAGCTCCTACGAGCAGTACTTC. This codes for CAGSQEAYSSYEQYF.

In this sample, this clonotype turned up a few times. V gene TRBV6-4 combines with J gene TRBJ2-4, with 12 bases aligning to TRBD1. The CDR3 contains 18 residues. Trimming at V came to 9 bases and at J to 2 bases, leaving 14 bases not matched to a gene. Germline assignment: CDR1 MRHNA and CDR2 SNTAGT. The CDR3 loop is CASPEVGTGGFSKNIQYF. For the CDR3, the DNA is TGTGCCAGTCCTGAGGTTGGGACAGGGGGCTTTTCCAAAAACATTCAGTACTTC.

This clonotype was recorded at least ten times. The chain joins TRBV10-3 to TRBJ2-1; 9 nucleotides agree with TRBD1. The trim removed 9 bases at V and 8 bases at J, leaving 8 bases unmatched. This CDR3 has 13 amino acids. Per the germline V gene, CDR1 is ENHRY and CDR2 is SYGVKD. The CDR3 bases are TGTGCCATTGACAGGGGGTCAGGGGATGAGCAGTTCTTC. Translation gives CAIDRGSGDEQFF.

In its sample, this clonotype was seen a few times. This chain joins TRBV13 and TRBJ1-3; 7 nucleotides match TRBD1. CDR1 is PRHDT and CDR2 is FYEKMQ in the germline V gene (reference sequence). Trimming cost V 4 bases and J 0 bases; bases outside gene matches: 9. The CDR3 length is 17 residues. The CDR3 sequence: CASSSSDRASSGNTIYF. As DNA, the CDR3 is TGTGCCAGCAGCTCATCAGACAGGGCGAGCTCTGGAAACACCATATATTTT.

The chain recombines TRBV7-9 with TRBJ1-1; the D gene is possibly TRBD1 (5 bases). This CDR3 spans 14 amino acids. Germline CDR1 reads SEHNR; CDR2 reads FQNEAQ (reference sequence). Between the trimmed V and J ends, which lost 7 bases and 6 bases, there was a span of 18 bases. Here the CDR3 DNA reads TGTGCCAGCATAATTGACAGACGTTGGGCTGAAGCTTTCTTT. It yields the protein CASIIDRRWAEAFF.

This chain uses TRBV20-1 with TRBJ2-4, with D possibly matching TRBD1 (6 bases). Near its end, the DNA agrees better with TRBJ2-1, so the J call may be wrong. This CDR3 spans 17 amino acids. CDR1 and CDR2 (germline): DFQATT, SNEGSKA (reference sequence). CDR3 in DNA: TGCAGTGCCGCGCCCCTAGGGGGTGTGGCAGCCAAAAACATTCAGTTCTTC. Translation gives CSAAPLGGVAAKNIQFF.

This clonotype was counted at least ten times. CDR3 nucleotide sequence: TGTGCCAGCTCGCTCATAGATACGCAGTATTTT. It specifies CASSLIDTQYF. The chain is built from TRBV7-2 and TRBJ2-3; D is uncertain. The CDR3 extends over 11 amino acids. V was pared by 8 bases and J by 5 bases, with 8 bases between. Germline assignment: CDR1 SGHTA and CDR2 FQGNSA.

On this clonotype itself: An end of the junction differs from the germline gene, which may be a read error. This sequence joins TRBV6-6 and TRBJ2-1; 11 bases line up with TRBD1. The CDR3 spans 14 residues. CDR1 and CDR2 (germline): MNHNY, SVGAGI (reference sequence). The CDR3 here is CARSSGTGGHEQFF. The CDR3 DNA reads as TGTGCCCGCAGTTCCGGGACAGGGGGACATGAGCAGTTCTTC.

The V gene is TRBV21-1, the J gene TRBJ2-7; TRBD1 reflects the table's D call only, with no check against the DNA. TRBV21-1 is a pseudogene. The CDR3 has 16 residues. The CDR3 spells CASSKGGRTVSYEQYF. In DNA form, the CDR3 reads TGTGCCAGCAGCAAAGGAGGCCGGACAGTCTCCTACGAGCAGTACTTC.

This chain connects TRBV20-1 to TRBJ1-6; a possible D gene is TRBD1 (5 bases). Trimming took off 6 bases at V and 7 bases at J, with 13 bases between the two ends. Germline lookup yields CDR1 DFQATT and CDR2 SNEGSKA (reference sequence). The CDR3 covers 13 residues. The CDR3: CSASQGANSPLHF. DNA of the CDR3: TGCAGTGCCTCCCAGGGAGCGAATTCACCCCTCCACTTT.

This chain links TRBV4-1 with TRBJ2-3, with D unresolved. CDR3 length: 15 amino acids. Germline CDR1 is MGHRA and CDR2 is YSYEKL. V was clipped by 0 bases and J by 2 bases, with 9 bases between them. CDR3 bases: TGCGCCAGCAGCCAAGAAGGCCTTTTCACAGATACGCAGTATTTT. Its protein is CASSQEGLFTDTQYF.